A selection of T cell receptor beta chains follows, all from one sample in a study of OX40 agonist ivuxolimab in advanced cancers. Produced via immunoSEQ multiplex PCR; TCRdb's table is partial and in-frame only. The data show about 70,000 clones, more than 80% seen once. This material consisted of CD4+ or CD8+ T cells sorted from blood, taken in a trial of the OX40 agonist ivuxolimab. These receptors were collected from an adult with an advanced solid tumor such as melanoma, head and neck, liver or kidney cancer. The CDR3 runs from the conserved cysteine through the conserved F or W. D genes are given only for firm matches. Size tells how often a clone was seen (once, few, many) or the class of an expanded clone, and some rows leave it out.

clone size: .
V gene: TRBV2
J gene: TRBJ1-3
D gene: TRBD1
CDR3 protein: CASGQGASSGNTIYF
CDR3 DNA: TGTGCCAGTGGACAGGGGGCGAGCTCTGGAAACACCATATATTTT

clone size: .
V gene: TRBV4-3
J gene: TRBJ2-1
D gene: .
CDR3 protein: CASSQAGRYNEQFF
CDR3 DNA: TGCGCCAGCAGCCAAGCCGGGCGTTACAATGAGCAGTTCTTC

clone size: .
V gene: TRBV7-3
J gene: TRBJ1-1
D gene: TRBD1
CDR3 protein: CASSFDRDAEAFF
CDR3 DNA: TGTGCCAGCAGCTTTGACAGGGACGCTGAAGCTTTCTTT

clone size: .
V gene: TRBV19
J gene: TRBJ2-2
D gene: .
CDR3 protein: CASSPLRTGRGSDGMAGELFF
CDR3 DNA: TGTGCCAGTAGTCCCCTAAGGACAGGGAGGGGTTCGGATGGGATGGCCGGGGAGCTGTTTTTT

clone size: few
V gene: TRBV14
J gene: TRBJ1-5
D gene: .
CDR3 protein: CASSRGAGQPQHF
CDR3 DNA: TGTGCCAGCAGCAGGGGCGCGGGTCAGCCCCAGCATTTT

clone size: few
V gene: TRBV4-1
J gene: TRBJ2-2
D gene: .
CDR3 protein: CASSQLDLGLNTGELFF
CDR3 DNA: TGCGCCAGCAGCCAACTTGACTTGGGGTTGAACACCGGGGAGCTGTTTTTT

clone size: .
V gene: TRBV30
J gene: TRBJ2-6
D gene: .
CDR3 protein: CAWAAVAGANVLTF
CDR3 DNA: TGTGCCTGGGCGGCCGTTGCGGGGGCCAACGTCCTGACTTTC

clone size: .
V gene: TRBV6-1
J gene: TRBJ1-1
D gene: .
CDR3 protein: CASTLTQGLNTEAFF
CDR3 DNA: TGTGCCAGCACCCTAACCCAGGGACTGAACACTGAAGCTTTCTTT

clone size: .
V gene: TRBV7-2
J gene: TRBJ1-4
D gene: .
CDR3 protein: CASSFNGQGSEKLFF
CDR3 DNA: TGTGCCAGCAGCTTTAACGGGCAGGGAAGTGAAAAACTGTTTTTT

clone size: .
V gene: TRBV7-2
J gene: TRBJ1-5
D gene: TRBD1
CDR3 protein: CASSLGQGGQPQHF
CDR3 DNA: TGTGCCAGCAGCCTAGGACAGGGGGGCCAGCCCCAGCATTTT

clone size: .
V gene: TRBV28
J gene: TRBJ2-6
D gene: .
CDR3 protein: CASSHLEGSSGANVLTF
CDR3 DNA: TGTGCCAGCAGCCACTTGGAGGGCTCCTCTGGGGCCAACGTCCTGACTTTC

clone size: .
V gene: TRBV11-1
J gene: TRBJ2-1
D gene: TRBD1
CDR3 protein: CASSLEQGYEQFF
CDR3 DNA: TGTGCCAGCAGCTTAGAACAGGGGTATGAGCAGTTCTTC

clone size: few
V gene: TRBV11-3
J gene: TRBJ1-1
D gene: TRBD1
CDR3 protein: CASSHRGANTEAFF
CDR3 DNA: TGTGCCAGCAGCCACAGGGGGGCGAACACTGAAGCTTTCTTT